What follows is one TCR beta chain and its context. Its specificity is not known. The record originates from a study of OX40 agonist ivuxolimab in advanced cancers. Study summary: Three patients got partial responses; one had hepatocellular carcinoma and two had cutaneous melanoma. Overall study results and limits: Dose levels from 0.1 to 3.0 mg/kg saw CD4+ and CD8+ blood T cells expand clonally by week 6. More expanded clones were found, on average, in CD8+ than in CD4+ T cells.

Germline values: CDR1 SGHVS, CDR2 FQNEAQ. This CDR3 has 14 amino acids. V was pared by 5 bases and J by 9 bases, with 6 bases of the junction left unmatched. Libraries were prepared by immunoSEQ multiplex PCR; TCRdb keeps only in-frame clonotypes and omits some of them. The table lists some 80,000 clones, 92% of them singletons. The V and J genes are TRBV7-8 and TRBJ2-2, with 10 bases aligning to TRBD2. The source material was CD4+ or CD8+ T cells sorted from blood, sampled in a trial of the OX40 agonist ivuxolimab. This TCR derives from an adult with an advanced solid tumor such as melanoma, head and neck, liver or kidney cancer. The CDR3 spells CASSRAGGQRELFF. In DNA form, the CDR3 reads TGTGCCAGCAGCCGAGCGGGAGGGCAGCGGGAGCTGTTTTTT.